Below, one T cell receptor beta chain is given with its context. Its antigen remains unknown. The sample is drawn from a study of T cell responses to AZD1222 COVID-19 vaccine. Study-wide results and caveats: Females made up more of the donors, who were largely white British, and clonal diversity may have come out too low. Reportedly, nearly half the spike-specific TCRs target unmutated variant regions.

Per germline, CDR1 LNHNV and CDR2 YYDKDF (reference sequence). This CDR3 has 16 residues. V shed 1 base and J 4 bases; nucleotides not matched to a gene: 3. Repertoires were generated with immunoSEQ multiplex PCR, while TCRdb's copy carries only in-frame clones and drops some. This table holds about 82,000 clones, about 93% found once. V and J are TRBV15 and TRBJ2-2; 10 nucleotides match TRBD1. This TCR came from an adult who received the AZD1222 COVID-19 vaccine. The sample was peripheral blood, taken 28 days after the second AZD1222 dose. CDR3 sequence reads: CATSRGDRGRTGELFF. The CDR3 DNA sequence: TGTGCCACCAGCAGAGGGGACAGGGGCCGCACCGGGGAGCTGTTTTTT. The full variable domain, its missing parts supplied by reference TRBV15 and TRBJ2-2, is DAMVIQNPRYQVTQFGKPVTLSCSQTLNHNVMYWYQQKSSQAPKLLFHYYDKDFNNEADTPDNFQSRRPNTSFCFLDIRSPGLGDTAMYLCATSRGDRGRTGELFFGEGSRLTVL.